These 30 T cell receptor beta chains were sequenced from one sample in a study of T cell repertoires in cytomegalovirus infection. TCRdb reanalysed the reads using MiXCR and keeps one entry per CDR3 protein. Of hundreds of thousands of distinct CDR3 sequences in the sample, 20% to 25% were seen once. What was sequenced was CD8+ T cells from PBMCs. The origin of the receptors is a human donor in good health (CMV status not recorded). Some clones in this sample may be carry-over from other donors' samples.

The rearrangement uses TRBV2 and TRBJ1-5; 10 bases map to TRBD1. The CDR3 sequence is 16 residues long. V shed 5 bases, J shed 3 bases, and the junction held 7 bases outside the gene matches. The germline V gene has CDR1 SNHLY and CDR2 FYNNEI. The CDR3 loop is CASSKWGQGINQPQHF. The CDR3 DNA sequence: TGTGCCAGCAGTAAGTGGGGACAGGGGATCAATCAGCCCCAGCATTTT.

The CDR3 here is CASSYADRDRGYNEQFF. Here the CDR3 DNA reads TGTGCCAGCAGTTACGCGGACCGGGACAGGGGCTACAATGAGCAGTTCTTC. This chain joins TRBV6-5 and TRBJ2-1; 10 bases match TRBD1. With V trimmed by 2 bases and J by 3 bases, 7 bases remained unmatched. Looked up from germline, CDR1 is MNHEY and CDR2 is SVGAGI. CDR3 size: 17 residues.

The chain has TRBV15 and TRBJ2-2, with 9 bases that match TRBD1. J was trimmed by 6 bases and V by 3 bases; bases with no gene match: 5. The length of the CDR3 is 15 residues. Germline values: CDR1 LNHNV, CDR2 YYDKDF (reference sequence). The CDR3 DNA follows: TGTGCCACCAGCAGCGACAGGGGGAGGGCCGGGGAGCTGTTTTTT. Protein: CATSSDRGRAGELFF.

This chain connects TRBV29-1 to TRBJ1-2, with 9 bases that match TRBD1. Germline V CDR1 and CDR2: SQVTM, ANQGSEA. Germline trimming cut 3 bases from V and 4 bases from J; bases unmatched to any gene: 3. The CDR3 extends over 13 amino acids. The CDR3, as DNA: TGCAGCGTTGACCCGACAGGGGGCTATGGCTACACCTTC. Its protein is CSVDPTGGYGYTF.

This clonotype was counted a few times. The chain employs TRBV7-6 and TRBJ2-7; D is possibly TRBD2 (7 bases). The CDR3 sequence is 15 residues long. The V end was cut by 5 bases, the J end by 6 bases, with 20 bases between. Germline V gene lookup returns CDR1 SGHVS and CDR2 FNYEAQ. CDR3 protein: CASSPSRGAAFEQYF. The CDR3 region has the DNA TGTGCCAGCAGCCCCTCCCGGGGGGCGGCATTCGAGCAGTACTTC.

This clonotype showed up just a few times. DNA of the CDR3: TGTGCCAGCAGTGGGTCGGTAGCGGGGGCCGGGGATGAGCAGTTCTTC. Its protein product is CASSGSVAGAGDEQFF. V is TRBV6-1 and J is TRBJ2-1; 9 nucleotides line up with TRBD2. V lost 4 bases to trimming and J lost 8 bases; unmatched junction nucleotides: 12. The CDR3 consists of 16 residues. From germline, CDR1 is MNHNS and CDR2 SASEGT.

CDR3 nucleotide sequence: TGCAGCGTTGAGCCTAGCAGTTCCGTCAATGAGCAGTTCTTC. Amino acid sequence: CSVEPSSSVNEQFF. This rearrangement joins TRBV29-1 to TRBJ2-1, with D perhaps TRBD2 (5 bases). The V gene's germline CDR1 is SQVTM and CDR2 ANQGSEA. This CDR3 is 14 amino acids long. Between the trimmed V and J ends, which lost 3 bases and 6 bases, there was a span of 15 bases.

V and J are TRBV14 and TRBJ1-2; no clear D. The CDR3 runs 16 residues. The V gene lost 1 base and the J gene lost 0 bases, with 12 bases spanning the gap. CDR1 is SGHDN, CDR2 FVKESK, per germline. The DNA of the CDR3 is TGTGCCAGCAGCCAAGCGGTTTATATTCCTAACTATGGCTACACCTTC. It yields the protein CASSQAVYIPNYGYTF.

This chain uses TRBV20-1 with TRBJ2-3; a weak D match, TRBD2 (5 bases). This CDR3 has 14 amino acids. Germline assignment: CDR1 DFQATT and CDR2 SNEGSKA (reference sequence). V was pared by 1 base and J by 2 bases, with 10 bases between. CDR3 in amino acids: CSARVKRPTDTQYF. The CDR3, as DNA: TGCAGTGCTAGAGTGAAGCGGCCCACAGATACGCAGTATTTT.

This sequence joins TRBV4-1 and TRBJ2-3; D is ambiguous. Trimming pared 2 bases from V and 0 bases from J, leaving 9 bases between. Germline V gives CDR1 MGHRA, CDR2 YSYEKL. This CDR3 is built from 15 residues. The chain's CDR3 is CASSQSRQSTDTQYF. Written as DNA, the CDR3 is TGCGCCAGCAGCCAAAGCCGCCAGAGCACAGATACGCAGTATTTT.

The chain joins TRBV2 to TRBJ1-5; 7 bases are a match to TRBD1. The CDR3 covers 13 residues. With V trimmed by 5 bases and J by 7 bases, 5 bases remained unmatched. Germline CDR1 is SNHLY and CDR2 is FYNNEI. CDR3 region: CASSYRGGQPQHF. In DNA, the CDR3 is TGTGCCAGCAGTTACAGGGGAGGGCAGCCCCAGCATTTT.

At least ten counts were recorded for this clonotype. The chain uses TRBV7-9 and TRBJ2-4; D not resolved. The germline V gene encodes CDR1 SEHNR and CDR2 FQNEAQ (reference sequence). Trimming left V 8 bases short and J 3 bases short, with 8 bases between. This CDR3 is built from 12 residues. The CDR3 DNA follows: TGTGCCAGCGGGCCTGACAAAAACATTCAGTACTTC. Amino acid sequence: CASGPDKNIQYF. The entire variable domain, with the rest obtained from reference TRBV7-9 and TRBJ2-4, is as follows: DTGVSQNPRHKITKRGQNVTFRCDPISEHNRLYWYRQTLGQGPEFLTYFQNEAQLEKSRLLSDRFSAERPKGSFSTLEIQRTEQGDSAMYLCASGPDKNIQYFGAGTRLSVL.

The sample holds a few counts of this clonotype. V gene TRBV18 combines with J gene TRBJ2-1, with TRBD2 matching over 8 bases. This CDR3 contains 16 residues. Germline V CDR1 and CDR2: KGHSH, LQKENI. V dropped 0 bases and J dropped 4; count of bases not matched to a gene: 5. For the CDR3, the DNA is TGTGCCAGCTCACCACCGAGTAGCGGGGATTACAATGAGCAGTTCTTC. Amino acids: CASSPPSSGDYNEQFF. The full variable domain, its missing parts supplied by reference TRBV18 and TRBJ2-1, is NAGVMQNPRHLVRRRGQEARLRCSPMKGHSHVYWYRQLPEEGLKFMVYLQKENIIDESGMPKERFSAEFPKEGPSILRIQQVVRGDSAAYFCASSPPSSGDYNEQFFGPGTRLTVL.

Comments on this clonotype: A much larger clone sits a single nucleotide away, making a read error possible. The chain links TRBV25-1 to TRBJ1-6; D gene uncertain. CDR3 length equals 17 residues. Germline values: CDR1 MGHDK, CDR2 SYGVNS. CDR3 DNA sequence: TGTGCCAGCTGTGAATCGTCGAGCCGGTCCTATAATTCACCCCTCCACTTT. The encoded protein is CASCESSSRSYNSPLHF.

Only a few counts were recorded for this clonotype. The CDR3 sequence is CASSASGGEVNEQFF. The CDR3, as DNA: TGTGCCAGCAGCGCTAGCGGGGGGGAGGTCAATGAGCAGTTCTTC. The chain recombines TRBV7-9 with TRBJ2-1; 12 bases are a match to TRBD2. The V gene end was trimmed by 5 bases and the J gene end by 6 bases; junction bases not matched to a gene: 5. The germline gives CDR1 SEHNR, CDR2 FQNEAQ (reference sequence). The CDR3 is 15 residues long.

This clonotype was seen more than once but under ten times. The gene calls are TRBV7-6 and TRBJ1-1; the D gene is possibly TRBD1 (5 bases). This CDR3 comprises 14 residues. CDR1 is SGHVS, CDR2 FNYEAQ, per germline. With 5 bases removed from V and 4 bases from J, the gap between germline ends came to 14 bases. CDR3 in amino acids: CASSPRVEGTEAFF. CDR3 DNA: TGTGCCAGCAGCCCCAGGGTAGAGGGCACTGAAGCTTTCTTT.

This clonotype has at least ten counts. J is TRBJ1-1 and V is TRBV28; no reliable D call. V dropped 6 bases and J dropped 7 bases, with 15 bases sitting between them. Germline CDR1 reads MDHEN; CDR2 reads SYDVKM. The CDR3 is 13 amino acids. CDR3 bases: TGTGCCAGCAGCTCAGCCGGTCAAGGTGAAGCTTTCTTT. Translating it yields CASSSAGQGEAFF.

The chain links TRBV6-2 or TRBV6-3 to TRBJ2-7; the D call may be TRBD1 or TRBD2 (6 bases each). CDR1 and CDR2 (germline): MNHEY, SVGEGT. The CDR3 length is 15 residues. V dropped 2 bases and J dropped 3 bases, with 14 bases sitting between them. The CDR3 sequence is CASSYGGHRNYEQYV. The CDR3 DNA reads as TGTGCCAGCAGTTACGGGGGGCACCGGAACTACGAGCAGTACGTC.

Many counts were recorded for this clonotype. This chain connects TRBV11-3 to TRBJ2-1; 8 bases match TRBD2. Trimming at V came to 1 base and at J to 7 bases, leaving 6 bases not matched to a gene. Per the germline V gene, CDR1 is SGHNT and CDR2 is YENEEA. The CDR3 sequence is 15 residues long. The CDR3 region has the DNA TGTGCCAGCAGCTTAGCGGGGGGGCCATTAAATGAGCAGTTCTTC. Amino acid sequence: CASSLAGGPLNEQFF.

This clonotype was recorded a few times. The CDR3 DNA follows: TGTGCCAGCAGTACCGTGGATGGCTACACCTTC. Translating it yields CASSTVDGYTF. The V call is TRBV6-2 or TRBV6-3, the J call TRBJ1-2; D gene uncertain. There are 11 residues in the CDR3. V gave up 5 bases and J gave up 6 bases, with 7 bases separating them. Germline CDR1 is MNHEY and CDR2 is SVGEGT.

This clonotype was seen only a few times. V is TRBV2 and J is TRBJ2-5; possibly TRBD2 for D (7 bases). V gave up 9 bases and J gave up 0 bases, with 23 bases separating them. CDR1 SNHLY and CDR2 FYNNEI come from the germline V gene. The CDR3 covers 17 residues. CDR3 nucleotide sequence: TGTGCCAGTCGCCCATGGGAGGGGGAGACGTACCAAGAGACCCAGTACTTC. Amino acids: CASRPWEGETYQETQYF. The variable domain in full, completed from reference TRBV2 and TRBJ2-5, reads EPEVTQTPSHQVTQMGQEVILRCVPISNHLYFYWYRQILGQKVEFLVSFYNNEISEKSEIFDDQFSVERPDGSNFTLKIRSTKLEDSAMYFCASRPWEGETYQETQYFGPGTRLLVL.

In its sample, this clonotype was seen a few times. The CDR3 coding sequence is TGTGCCAGCAGCCAAGATCGGGAGCTAGCGACTGGGGAGACCCAGTACTTC. It codes for CASSQDRELATGETQYF. The genes are TRBV4-2 and TRBJ2-5, with D tentatively TRBD2 (6 bases). V lost 0 bases to trimming and J lost 5 bases, with 19 bases between them. The CDR3 is made up of 17 amino acids. Germline V gene data show CDR1 as LGHNA and CDR2 as YNFKEQ.

This clonotype occurred a few times. V and J are TRBV29-1 and TRBJ2-1; a possible D gene is TRBD2 (7 bases). Germline V lookup: CDR1 SQVTM, CDR2 ANQGSEA. CDR3 size: 12 residues. Trimming left V 3 bases short and J 7 bases short, with 10 bases between. The chain's CDR3 is CSVEEGGNEQFF. In nucleotides, the CDR3 is TGCAGCGTTGAGGAGGGGGGGAATGAGCAGTTCTTC.

With regard to this clonotype: A much larger clone lies a single base off, so this may be a read error. The chain uses TRBV11-2 and TRBJ1-5; D is unclear. The CDR3 consists of 14 residues. Germline V gene sequence: CDR1 SGHAT, CDR2 FQNNGV. The V end was cut by 5 bases, the J end by 3 bases, with 11 bases between. DNA for the CDR3: TGTGCCAGCAGCCGGAGCTCGTACAATCAGCCCCAGCATTTT. It translates to CASSRSSYNQPQHF. Full variable domain (remainder filled in from reference TRBV11-2 and TRBJ1-5): EAGVAQSPRYKIIEKRQSVAFWCNPISGHATLYWYQQILGQGPKLLIQFQNNGVVDDSQLPKDRFSAERLKGVDSTLKIQPAKLEDSAVYLCASSRSSYNQPQHFGDGTRLSIL.

This clonotype was counted between two and nine times. The genes are TRBV19 and TRBJ1-5, with 8 bases matching TRBD1. CDR3 size: 16 residues. Losses at the gene ends were 4 bases for V and 6 bases for J; bases not matched to a gene: 11. The germline CDR1 and CDR2 sequences are LNHDA and SQIVND (reference sequence). The CDR3 is CASSTGHAGGIQPQHF. CDR3 sequence (DNA): TGTGCCAGTAGTACCGGGCACGCAGGGGGCATTCAGCCCCAGCATTTT. Combining the CDR3 with reference TRBV19 and TRBJ1-5 gives the whole variable domain DGGITQSPKYLFRKEGQNVTLSCEQNLNHDAMYWYRQDPGQGLRLIYYSQIVNDFQKGDIAEGYSVSREKKESFPLTVTSAQKNPTAFYLCASSTGHAGGIQPQHFGDGTRLSIL.

This clonotype turned up a few times. The CDR3, as DNA: TGTGCCAGCAAACCGACTAGCGGGTTGGCAGATACGCAGTATTTT. Amino acid sequence: CASKPTSGLADTQYF. The chain uses TRBV27 and TRBJ2-3; TRBD2 matches at 10 bases. Germline V lookup: CDR1 MNHEY, CDR2 SMNVEV (reference sequence). J lost 4 bases, V lost 7 bases, and 8 bases had no gene match. The CDR3 has 15 amino acids.

The V call is TRBV4-3, the J call TRBJ2-1, with D maybe TRBD1 (6 bases). The CDR3 runs 18 residues. In germline, CDR1 is LGHNA, CDR2 YSLEER. Trimming took off 0 bases at V and 6 bases at J, with 21 bases between the two ends. CDR3 DNA sequence: TGCGCCAGCAGCCAAGAAATAATGGGCAGGGGATACTGCAATGAGCAGTTCTTC. It specifies CASSQEIMGRGYCNEQFF.

This chain's CDR3 is CSARGGLGGELFF. CDR3 coding DNA: TGCAGTGCTAGAGGGGGGCTCGGCGGGGAGCTGTTTTTT. This rearrangement joins TRBV20-1 to TRBJ2-2; tentatively, D is TRBD1 (6 bases). V dropped 1 base and J dropped 7 bases, with 10 bases sitting between them. This CDR3 has 13 amino acids. Germline CDR1 DFQATT, CDR2 SNEGSKA (reference sequence).

This clonotype was seen only a few times. The chain employs TRBV20-1 and TRBJ2-7, with 7 nucleotides matching TRBD1. Germline V gene data show CDR1 as DFQATT and CDR2 as SNEGSKA (reference sequence). The CDR3 consists of 13 residues. V lost 5 bases and J lost 2; bases outside the gene matches: 6. CDR3 bases: TGCAGTGCTTTAGGGGGCGCGGCCTACGAGCAGTACTTC. Protein product: CSALGGAAYEQYF.

This clonotype has just a few counts. V and J are TRBV19 and TRBJ2-1, with 7 positions matching TRBD1. The CDR3 has 14 residues. Germline loops: CDR1 LNHDA, CDR2 SQIVND (reference sequence). V was pared by 6 bases and J by 2 bases, with 4 bases of the junction left unmatched. Here the CDR3 reads CASRLRGTYNEQFF. The CDR3 nucleotides read TGTGCCAGTAGGCTCAGGGGGACCTACAATGAGCAGTTCTTC.